This is a list of T cell receptor beta chains from one sample in a study of T cells in localized non-small cell lung cancer. Assay: immunoSEQ multiplex PCR; the TCRdb copy retains only in-frame clones and omits some. The data hold roughly 72,000 clones, with 65% to 85% observed a single time. Sequencing used peripheral blood, obtained before any cancer treatment. These TCRs come from a female donor of 60 years or more with stage I lung adenocarcinoma. Each CDR3 is given with its conserved first and last residue. A D gene is named only where the DNA matches it firmly. Size values are once, few and many counts, or a class for expanded clones, and some rows have none.

. | TRBJ2-7 | TRBD2 | TRBV4-3 | CASSRSAGAREQYF | TGCGCCAGCAGCCGTTCGGCGGGAGCCCGCGAGCAGTACTTC
. | TRBJ1-4 | . | TRBV15 | CATSSTIATNEKLFF | TGTGCCACCAGCTCGACCATAGCAACTAATGAAAAACTGTTTTTT
. | TRBJ1-1 | . | TRBV15 | CATSRVGGRTLNTEAFF | TGTGCCACCAGCAGAGTCGGGGGCCGGACCTTGAACACTGAAGCTTTCTTT
. | TRBJ2-2 | TRBD1 | TRBV6-5 | CASRNDRGAGELFF | TGTGCCAGCCGAAATGACAGGGGTGCCGGGGAGCTGTTTTTT
. | TRBJ1-3 | . | TRBV5-4 | CASSLGPRNTIYF | TGTGCCAGCAGCTTGGGCCCCAGAAACACCATATATTTT
. | TRBJ1-1 | . | TRBV6-5 | CASRMEGRTEAFF | TGTGCCAGCAGGATGGAGGGGCGGACTGAAGCTTTCTTT
. | TRBJ1-1 | TRBD1 | TRBV10-3 | CAISPTGGNTEAFF | TGTGCCATCAGCCCGACAGGGGGAAACACTGAAGCTTTCTTT
. | TRBJ2-1 | . | TRBV7-8 | CASGLGGSYNEQFF | TGTGCCAGTGGACTGGGGGGCTCCTACAATGAGCAGTTCTTC
. | TRBJ2-7 | TRBD1 | TRBV7-3 | CASAMGSGDRGSEQYF | TGTGCCAGCGCAATGGGGTCCGGGGACAGGGGCAGCGAGCAGTACTTC
. | TRBJ1-5 | TRBD1 | TRBV19 | CASSIMGSGTGFFSNQPQHF | TGTGCCAGTAGTATTATGGGTTCCGGGACAGGGTTCTTTAGCAATCAGCCCCAGCATTTT
. | TRBJ1-1 | . | TRBV19 | CASRPRVKGTEAFF | TGTGCCAGTCGTCCTCGCGTAAAGGGCACTGAAGCTTTCTTT
few | TRBJ2-1 | TRBD2 | TRBV27 | CASSLSSSGLYNEQFF | TGTGCCAGCAGTTTATCCTCTAGCGGCCTATACAATGAGCAGTTCTTC
. | TRBJ1-2 | . | TRBV5-6 | CASVSGGWHYGYTF | TGTGCCAGCGTGTCGGGAGGTTGGCACTATGGCTACACCTTC
. | TRBJ1-1 | . | TRBV5-1 | CASSSGQMNTEAFF | TGCGCCAGCAGCTCTGGACAGATGAACACTGAAGCTTTCTTT